This T cell receptor beta chain was profiled in a study of cytomegalovirus exposure and HLA in healthy donors. General study points: Judged likely to be a sequencing artifact was a cluster of highly shared sequence variants.

To note about this clone: Antigen: not known.

V shed 2 bases, J shed 2 bases, and the junction held 2 bases outside the gene matches. Per the germline V gene, CDR1 is GTSNPN and CDR2 is SVGIG (reference sequence). CDR3 length: 13 amino acids. The PCR used 60 Vbeta and 13 Jbeta primers. Method: immunoSEQ multiplex PCR; TCRdb's copy keeps in-frame clones and lacks some. The repertoire includes roughly 140,000 clones, roughly 80% of them detected once, and 4% to 6% sits in the top ten. The chain recombines TRBV30 with TRBJ1-1, with 7 bases identical to TRBD1. The receptor comes from a woman in her fifties or sixties in good health and CMV-seronegative. Input material: PBMCs. The DNA of the CDR3 is TGTGCCTGGAGTCGGGACAGAAACACTGAAGCTTTCTTT. Protein product: CAWSRDRNTEAFF. Combining the CDR3 with reference TRBV30 and TRBJ1-1 gives the whole variable domain SQTIHQWPATLVQPVGSPLSLECTVEGTSNPNLYWYRQAAGRGLQLLFYSVGIGQISSEVPQNLSASRPQDRQFILSSKKLLLSDSGFYLCAWSRDRNTEAFFGQGTRLTVV.